Below, one T cell receptor beta chain is given with its context. Without the conserved terminal phenylalanine or tryptophan, this CDR3 likely stems from a read error. Into CD45RA+ naive and CD45RA-negative memory subsets, the CD4+ cells were split. Method: immunoSEQ multiplex PCR; TCRdb's copy keeps in-frame clones and lacks some. The data contain around 990,000 clones, roughly 80% of them singletons. This record comes from a study of shared clonotypes between healthy human individuals. The sequenced sample was memory CD4+ T cells from PBMCs. As to subset: CD45RA-negative fraction. The receptor was isolated from a man in his late teens or twenties in good health. Some clones in this sample may be carry-over from other donors' samples.

The CDR3 DNA follows: TGTGCCAGCAGTGCTTCGGGGCAGAGCATTCAGTACCTC. As protein: CASSASGQSIQYL. This chain uses TRBV6-6 with TRBJ2-4; D may match TRBD1 or TRBD2 (5 bases each). The CDR3 is 13 residues long. Germline CDR1 is MNHNY and CDR2 is SVGAGI (reference sequence). The V gene lost 5 bases and the J gene lost 9 bases, with 14 bases spanning the gap.